Presented here are 29 T cell receptor beta chains from one specimen sequenced in a study of graft-versus-host responses after intestinal transplantation. Tissue processing of the graft released intraepithelial and lamina propria lymphocytes from it. Sequenced by immunoSEQ multiplex PCR; TCRdb stores in-frame clones only, minus some. The data contain about 9,600 clones, about 75% of them singletons. Sequenced here: ileum tissue, sampled about 440 days after intestinal transplantation. Receptors originate from a human patient who received an intestinal transplant, so some T cells may come from the graft donor.

This sequence joins TRBV6-4 and TRBJ1-1; a possible D gene is TRBD1 (5 bases). The CDR3 loop spans 14 amino acids. The ends were cut back, 5 bases at V and 5 bases at J, with 15 bases in the middle. CDR1 and CDR2 (germline): MRHNA, SNTAGT. The CDR3: CASSRPIGGTEAFF. The CDR3 DNA sequence: TGTGCCAGCAGTAGGCCAATTGGGGGGACTGAAGCTTTCTTT.

CDR3: CASSLGGTTSSYEQYF. CDR3 DNA sequence: TGTGCCAGCAGCTTAGGTGGGACTACGAGCTCCTACGAGCAGTACTTC. This chain joins TRBV7-2 and TRBJ2-7, with TRBD2 matching over 7 bases. The V and J ends lost 1 base and 0 bases, in that order; junction bases with no gene match: 6. Germline V lookup: CDR1 SGHTA, CDR2 FQGNSA. The CDR3 covers 16 residues.

This chain joins TRBV10-2 and TRBJ1-1; 7 nucleotides match TRBD1. The CDR3 runs 13 residues. Trimming at V came to 5 bases and at J to 11 bases, leaving 11 bases not matched to a gene. In germline, CDR1 is WSHSY, CDR2 SAAADI. CDR3 loop: CASSPPGQSTAFF. CDR3 nucleotide sequence: TGCGCCAGCAGTCCCCCGGGACAGTCGACCGCTTTCTTT.

This clone showed up just a few times. The chain couples TRBV7-6 to TRBJ2-2, with TRBD2 identical over 8 bases. CDR3 length: 16 amino acids. J lost 3 bases, V lost 7 bases, and 10 bases had no gene match. From germline, CDR1 is SGHVS and CDR2 FNYEAQ. For the CDR3, the DNA is TGTGCCAGCACTTTGGGGCACGGGGGGGACACCGGGGAGCTGTTTTTT. Its translation is CASTLGHGGDTGELFF.

The chain uses TRBV9 and TRBJ2-3; TRBD2 matches at 9 bases. Trimming took 0 bases from V and 2 from J; bases not matched to a gene: 4. The germline V gene has CDR1 SGDLS and CDR2 YYNGEE. The CDR3 consists of 16 residues. The DNA for the CDR3 is TGTGCCAGCAGCGTAGAGATAGCGGGGGCCACAGATACGCAGTATTTT. Translating gives CASSVEIAGATDTQYF.

The CDR3: CASRLSTDTQYF. Here the CDR3 DNA reads TGTGCCAGCAGACTCAGCACAGATACGCAGTATTTT. This chain uses TRBV28 with TRBJ2-3; no definite D call. Trimming stripped 6 bases from V and 0 bases from J, with 4 bases between. Germline V gives CDR1 MDHEN, CDR2 SYDVKM. CDR3 length: 12 residues.

This clone is large by share. This same CDR3 is encoded by further DNA sequences in the sample. V and J are TRBV7-8 and TRBJ1-4, with D hard to call. V dropped 5 bases and J dropped 0 bases, with 10 bases sitting between them. The CDR3 length is 15 residues. Germline-derived CDR1 and CDR2 are SGHVS and FQNEAQ. CDR3 coding DNA: TGTGCCAGCAGCCCGACTGATGCAACTAATGAAAAACTGTTTTTT. This codes for CASSPTDATNEKLFF.

This chain joins TRBV5-1 and TRBJ1-3; tentative D call: TRBD1 (6 bases). Germline CDR1 and CDR2: SGHRS and YFSETQ. With 7 bases removed from V and 3 bases from J, the gap between germline ends came to 14 bases. The CDR3 consists of 14 residues. The DNA of the CDR3 is TGCGCCAGCCAGGAAGGGGGAGGTGGAAACACCATATATTTT. The encoded protein is CASQEGGGGNTIYF. Based on the CDR3 plus reference TRBV5-1 and TRBJ1-3, the full variable domain is KAGVTQTPRYLIKTRGQQVTLSCSPISGHRSVSWYQQTPGQGLQFLFEYFSETQRNKGNFPGRFSGRQFSNSRSEMNVSTLELGDSALYLCASQEGGGGNTIYFGEGSWLTVV.

The chain is built from TRBV7-9 and TRBJ1-2, with D uncertain. This CDR3 has 14 amino acids. V was clipped by 6 bases and J by 2 bases, with 13 bases between them. From germline, CDR1 is SEHNR and CDR2 FQNEAQ (reference sequence). The CDR3 coding sequence is TGTGCCAGCAGTAGACCCGGAGCGAACTATGGCTACACCTTC. It yields the protein CASSRPGANYGYTF.

This sequence joins TRBV5-3 and TRBJ1-5; 8 bases are shared with TRBD1. TRBV5-3 is filed as an ORF, its function uncertain. The CDR3 length is 16 residues. V gave up 3 bases and J gave up 0 bases; unmatched junction bases: 5. CDR3 coding DNA: TGTGCCAGAAGCTCGTCGACAGGGGATAGCAATCAGCCCCAGCATTTT. It encodes CARSSSTGDSNQPQHF.

This clone has a single count. The rearrangement links TRBV5-1 to TRBJ2-3; 7 bases match TRBD1. CDR1 is SGHRS and CDR2 is YFSETQ in the germline V gene. The V gene end was trimmed by 1 base and the J gene end by 3 bases; junction bases not matched to a gene: 5. The CDR3 is 15 amino acids. The CDR3 coding sequence is TGCGCCAGCAGCTTGTTGGGACAGTTTACAGATACGCAGTATTTT. Its protein product is CASSLLGQFTDTQYF.

This chain uses TRBV5-1 with TRBJ2-3, with TRBD1 matching over 10 bases. Germline V lookup: CDR1 SGHRS, CDR2 YFSETQ. The CDR3 covers 17 residues. Trimming removed 4 bases from V and 1 base from J; junction bases left unmatched: 9. The CDR3 DNA reads TGCGCCAGCAGCCGTGGGACAGGGGCTAATCGCACAGATACGCAGTATTTT. Its protein product is CASSRGTGANRTDTQYF.

The chain joins TRBV19 to TRBJ2-1; a weak D match, TRBD2 (6 bases). V lost 8 bases and J lost 5, with 13 bases in between. CDR1 is LNHDA, CDR2 SQIVND, per germline (reference sequence). This CDR3 has 13 residues. The CDR3 DNA is TGTGCCAGTGTAACGGGGGACCACAATGAGCAGTTCTTC. This gives the protein CASVTGDHNEQFF.

Remarks on this clone: Its ends do not fully match the called genes, so a read error is possible. CDR3: CAGSRPGTSYGYTF. CDR3 coding DNA: TGTGCCGGCAGTAGACCCGGGACATCCTATGGCTACACCTTC. The rearrangement joins TRBV28 to TRBJ1-2, with D possibly matching TRBD1 (6 bases). Per the germline V gene, CDR1 is MDHEN and CDR2 is SYDVKM. This CDR3 contains 14 residues.

For the CDR3, the DNA is TGTGCCAGCAGATATTCAGGGAGGATAAGCACTGAAGCTTTCTTT. The encoded protein is CASRYSGRISTEAFF. This chain links TRBV28 with TRBJ1-1; maybe TRBD1 (5 bases). V lost 6 bases and J lost 4, with 18 bases in between. Germline V lookup: CDR1 MDHEN, CDR2 SYDVKM. The CDR3 sequence is 15 residues long.

This clone was counted a few times. The DNA is omitted, as the CDR3 cannot be located on it reliably, and the CDR3 follows TCRdb's listing. The chain recombines TRBV2 with TRBJ1-5; the D call in the table, TRBD1, was not verified against the DNA. Counting both end residues, the CDR3 totals 14 amino acids. Germline V CDR1 and CDR2: SNHLY, FYNNEI. CDR3 protein: CASDVGPDKQPQHF.

The CDR3 here is CASSRDVSYEQYF. CDR3 DNA sequence: TGTGCCAGCAGCAGGGACGTATCCTACGAGCAGTACTTC. The rearrangement uses TRBV5-6 and TRBJ2-5; D may be TRBD1 or TRBD2 (5 bases each). The J call could be wrong; TRBJ2-7 is a better fit for the DNA end. This CDR3 comprises 13 residues. Germline V lookup: CDR1 SGHDT, CDR2 YYEEEE.

The chain has TRBV5-1 and TRBJ2-5; TRBD2 agrees at 11 bases. The end of the DNA fits TRBJ2-7 better, so the J call may be wrong. The CDR3 extends over 14 amino acids. CDR1 SGHRS and CDR2 YFSETQ come from the germline V gene. The CDR3 DNA reads as TGCGCCAGCAGATTTACTAGCGGGGGCTACGAGCAGTACTTC. Its translation: CASRFTSGGYEQYF.

This CDR3 reads CASSVYEQYF. The CDR3 DNA reads as TGTGCCAGCAGTGTCTACGAGCAGTACTTC. J is TRBJ2-7 and V is TRBV2; D uncertain. The V end lost 4 bases, the J end lost 3 bases, and 1 base lay between the germline ends. CDR3 length equals 10 residues. Germline CDR1 is SNHLY and CDR2 is FYNNEI.

The gene calls are TRBV19 and TRBJ1-6; D remains ambiguous. Germline values: CDR1 LNHDA, CDR2 SQIVND (reference sequence). Trimming pared 0 bases from V and 7 bases from J, leaving 7 bases between. The CDR3 totals 14 residues. The CDR3 nucleotides read TGTGCCAGTAGTATAGAGGACCTGAATTCACCCCTCCACTTT. This encodes CASSIEDLNSPLHF.

The chain carries TRBV7-9 and TRBJ2-7; perhaps TRBD1 as D (6 bases). Germline V gene lookup returns CDR1 SEHNR and CDR2 FQNEAQ (reference sequence). The CDR3 runs 14 residues. The V end was cut by 3 bases, the J end by 5 bases, with 14 bases between. As DNA, the CDR3 is TGTGCCAGCAGCTTCAGGGGAATGGGTGACGAGCAGTACTTC. This sequence encodes CASSFRGMGDEQYF.

Of note for this clone: The sample carries other DNA sequences with the same CDR3. The V and J genes are TRBV6-5 and TRBJ1-1; 9 bases line up with TRBD1. CDR3 length: 15 amino acids. Germline assignment: CDR1 MNHEY and CDR2 SVGAGI. J was trimmed by 4 bases and V by 0 bases; bases with no gene match: 3. The CDR3 DNA follows: TGTGCCAGCAGTTACTCGAGACAGGGGGTCACTGAAGCTTTCTTT. Translating gives CASSYSRQGVTEAFF.

J is TRBJ2-3 and V is TRBV7-6, with a possible D match to TRBD2 (5 bases). The V gene's germline CDR1 is SGHVS and CDR2 FNYEAQ. The CDR3 extends over 16 amino acids. V dropped 1 base and J dropped 6 bases, with 17 bases sitting between them. CDR3 bases: TGTGCCAGCAGCTTAGGAAACTGGGCCAGGAGGGATACGCAGTATTTT. Translated, it gives CASSLGNWARRDTQYF.

The chain has TRBV9 and TRBJ2-5; TRBD2 might be the D (6 bases). Germline V lookup: CDR1 SGDLS, CDR2 YYNGEE. CDR3 length: 14 residues. Trimming shortened V by 6 bases and J by 0 bases, and 12 bases separated the two germline ends. The CDR3 region is CASTRDSYQETQYF. CDR3 nucleotide sequence: TGTGCCAGCACCCGGGACTCGTACCAAGAGACCCAGTACTTC.

The chain couples TRBV7-2 to TRBJ1-4, with 7 nucleotides matching TRBD1. The germline V gene encodes CDR1 SGHTA and CDR2 FQGNSA. The trim removed 4 bases at V and 6 bases at J, leaving 8 bases unmatched. The CDR3 runs to 15 residues. The CDR3: CASSSGRGRDEKLFF. The CDR3 bases are TGTGCCAGCAGCTCCGGCAGGGGGAGGGATGAAAAACTGTTTTTT.

The gene calls are TRBV5-5 and TRBJ2-2; 10 bases map to TRBD2. CDR1 is SGHKS and CDR2 is YYEKEE in the germline V gene (reference sequence). This CDR3 has 16 amino acids. V was pared by 3 bases and J by 2 bases, with 4 bases of the junction left unmatched. Here the CDR3 reads CASSSVAGGNTGELFF. For the CDR3, the DNA is TGTGCCAGCAGCTCCGTAGCGGGGGGTAACACCGGGGAGCTGTTTTTT.

The chain recombines TRBV6-4 with TRBJ2-6, with D uncertain. Trimming shortened V by 2 bases and J by 0 bases, and 2 bases separated the two germline ends. CDR3 size: 14 residues. Per the germline V gene, CDR1 is MRHNA and CDR2 is SNTAGT. The CDR3 here is CASSDNSGANVLTF. The CDR3 nucleotides are TGTGCCAGCAGTGACAACTCTGGGGCCAACGTCCTGACTTTC.

In nucleotides, the CDR3 is TGTGCCAGTCGGGGCTCGCCTGCAACTAATGAAAAACTGTTTTTT. Residues: CASRGSPATNEKLFF. This chain connects TRBV5-4 to TRBJ1-4, with a tentative D call TRBD1 (5 bases). Germline V gene data show CDR1 as SGHNT and CDR2 as YYREEE (reference sequence). CDR3 length: 15 residues. V lost 8 bases and J 0 bases, leaving 14 bases between the germline ends.

The V gene is TRBV14, the J gene TRBJ1-3; possible D gene TRBD1, 5 bases. Germline values: CDR1 SGHDN, CDR2 FVKESK. Trimming took off 7 bases at V and 2 bases at J, with 27 bases between the two ends. This CDR3 contains 19 residues. CDR3 coding DNA: TGTGCCAGCACCAGAAGGTATATCGAGCGGGGGGGTACTGGAAACACCATATATTTT. Translated, it gives CASTRRYIERGGTGNTIYF.